This TCR beta chain was observed in a study of blood T cell repertoires in COVID-19. Study-wide context: Acute and convalescent COVID-19 samples came from the United States, Italy and Spain. Sources were T cells, B-cell-depleted T cells, or PBMCs; the material itself was cDNA or gDNA.

Concerning this clone: The sample carries other DNA sequences with the same CDR3.

Trimming took 0 bases from V and 2 from J, leaving 6 bases between them. Germline V CDR1 and CDR2: SGHRS, YFSETQ. This CDR3 has 14 residues. Profiled with immunoSEQ multiplex PCR; TCRdb holds only in-frame clones, not every one. The repertoire holds about 670,000 clones, with approximately 90% as singletons. The TCR comes from a young woman with acute or convalescent COVID-19. The gene calls are TRBV5-1 and TRBJ1-5; D gene unclear. Sequenced input: peripheral blood. CDR3 sequence: CASSLAGGNQPQHF. The CDR3 DNA reads as TGCGCCAGCAGCTTGGCAGGCGGCAATCAGCCCCAGCATTTT.